This paragraph covers one TCR beta chain sequence. Its specificity is not known. This CDR3 has 13 amino acids. Trimming removed 7 bases from V and 9 bases from J, with 13 bases in between. Here immunoSEQ multiplex PCR was the method, and the copy in TCRdb shows in-frame clones only, minus some. The sample has more than 100,000 clones, over 85% seen once. The data belong to a study of T cell responses to AZD1222 COVID-19 vaccine. Points from the study as a whole: Spike-specific TCR breadth and depth rose after two AZD1222 doses. Per reports, nearly half of all spike-specific TCRs target regions that are unmutated in variants. Among the donors, most were white British and more were female, and clonal diversity was possibly underestimated. Mapped onto spike, vaccine-associated CD4 TCRs spanned it and were dominant at 160-218 and 743-854.

The chain uses TRBV12-3 or TRBV12-4 and TRBJ1-6; D call uncertain. Specimen: peripheral blood, collected on day 0 of AZD1222 vaccination. The sequence came from an adult in good health. The DNA of the CDR3 is TGTGCCAGCACCTTTTCAGGACGTTCACCCCTCCACTTT. Translation: CASTFSGRSPLHF.